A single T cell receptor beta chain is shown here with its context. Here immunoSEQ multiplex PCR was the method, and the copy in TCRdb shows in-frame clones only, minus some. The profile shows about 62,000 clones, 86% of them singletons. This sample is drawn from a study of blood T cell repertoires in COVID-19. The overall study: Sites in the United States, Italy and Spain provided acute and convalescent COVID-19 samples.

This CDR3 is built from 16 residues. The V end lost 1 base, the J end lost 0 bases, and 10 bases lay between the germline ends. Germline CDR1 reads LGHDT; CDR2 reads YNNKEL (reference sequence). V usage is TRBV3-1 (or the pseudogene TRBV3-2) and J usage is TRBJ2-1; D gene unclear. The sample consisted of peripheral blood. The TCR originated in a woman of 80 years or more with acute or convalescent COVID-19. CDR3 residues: CASSQVARNSYNEQFF. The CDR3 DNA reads TGTGCCAGCAGCCAAGTGGCCCGAAACTCCTACAATGAGCAGTTCTTC.